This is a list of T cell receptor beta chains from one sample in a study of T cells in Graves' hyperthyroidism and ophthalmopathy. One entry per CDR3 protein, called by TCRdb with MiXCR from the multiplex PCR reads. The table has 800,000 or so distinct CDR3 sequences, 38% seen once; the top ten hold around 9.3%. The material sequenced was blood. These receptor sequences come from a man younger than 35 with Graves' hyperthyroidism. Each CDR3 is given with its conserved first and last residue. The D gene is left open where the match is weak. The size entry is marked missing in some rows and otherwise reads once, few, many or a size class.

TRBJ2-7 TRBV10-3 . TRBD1 TGTGCCATCAGTGCTAATTCTGCCTATGGGACAGGCTACGAGCAGTACTTC CAISANSAYGTGYEQYF
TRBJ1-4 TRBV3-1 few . TGTGCCAGCACCACCGCTCTCACTAATGAAAAACTGTTTTTT CASTTALTNEKLFF
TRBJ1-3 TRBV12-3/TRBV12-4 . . TGTGCCAGCAGTTTAGGGGAAGTCGTTCCTGGAAACACCATATATTTT CASSLGEVVPGNTIYF
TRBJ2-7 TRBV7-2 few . TGTGCCAGCAGCTTATCAGGTGGTGGGGGACACTACGAGCAGTACTTC CASSLSGGGGHYEQYF
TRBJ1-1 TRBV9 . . TGTGCCAGCAGCCCCACGGGACGCCCGAGAGGGAACACTGAAGCTTTCTTT CASSPTGRPRGNTEAFF
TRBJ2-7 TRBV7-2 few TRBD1 TGTGCCAGCTCGCGGGAAGGGACAGGGAACAACGAGCAGTACTTC CASSREGTGNNEQYF
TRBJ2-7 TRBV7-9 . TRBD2 TGTGCCAGCAGTGGACTAGGGAGCGAGCAGTACTTC CASSGLGSEQYF
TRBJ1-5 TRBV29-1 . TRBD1 TGCAGCGTTCTCGGGACAGGGGATAGCAATCAGCCCCAGCATTTT CSVLGTGDSNQPQHF
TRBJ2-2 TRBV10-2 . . TGTGCCAGCAGCCCACTACAGGGTGGTCGGCCCGGGGAGCTGTTTTTT CASSPLQGGRPGELFF
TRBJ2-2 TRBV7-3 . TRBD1 TGCGCCAGCAGCCCACGACAGGGGTCGGGGGAGCTGTTTTTT CASSPRQGSGELFF
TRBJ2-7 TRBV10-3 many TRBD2 TGTGCCATCAGTATTAATCCCGGGACTAGCGGCCGGGAGCAGTACTTC CAISINPGTSGREQYF
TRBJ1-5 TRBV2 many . TGTGCCAGCACCCTGGGTACAGACAATCAGCCCCAGCATTTT CASTLGTDNQPQHF
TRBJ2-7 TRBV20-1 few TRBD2 TGCAGTGCTAGCCCCAGGACTAGCGTTCCCTACGAGCAGTACTTC CSASPRTSVPYEQYF
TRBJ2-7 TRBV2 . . TGTGCCAGCAGCTTGGACAGAGCCAGAGACGGGGCCTACGAGCAGTACTTC CASSLDRARDGAYEQYF
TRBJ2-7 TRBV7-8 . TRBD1 TGTGCCAGCAGCTTAGGGACAGGGGCGAGCTCCTACGAGCAGTGCTTC CASSLGTGASSYEQCF
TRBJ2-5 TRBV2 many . TGTGCCAGCTGTGAGCGGAGCTACCAAGAGACCCAGTACTTC CASCERSYQETQYF
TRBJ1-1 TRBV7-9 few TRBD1 TGTGCAGCCGGGACAGGGGCAGCCACTGAAGCTTTCTTT CAAGTGAATEAFF
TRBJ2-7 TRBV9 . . TGTGCCAGCAGCCCCCGTTGGCAGGAAGCCTACGAGCAGTACTTC CASSPRWQEAYEQYF
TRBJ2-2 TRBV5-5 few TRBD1 TGTGCCAGCAGCGGAAACAGGGGATGGGGGGAGCTGTTTTTT CASSGNRGWGELFF
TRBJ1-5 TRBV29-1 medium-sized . TGCAGCGTTGCTGGGACTAATCAGCCCCAGCATTTT CSVAGTNQPQHF
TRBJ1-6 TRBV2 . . TGTGCCAGCATTGGGGGCAATTCACCCCTCCACTTT CASIGGNSPLHF
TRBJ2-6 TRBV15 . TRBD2 TGTGCCACCAGCAAAGTAGCGGGAGGGTCCTACGTCCTGACTTTC CATSKVAGGSYVLTF
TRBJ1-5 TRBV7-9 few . TGTGCCAGCAGCCGGGAGGGATATAGCAATCAGCCCCAGCATTTT CASSREGYSNQPQHF
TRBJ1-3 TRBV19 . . TGTGCCAGTAGTCCCATATTCTCTGGAAACACCATATATTTT CASSPIFSGNTIYF
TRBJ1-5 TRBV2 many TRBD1 TGTGCCAGCTTGGGGACAGGGGGACAGCCCCAGCATTTT CASLGTGGQPQHF
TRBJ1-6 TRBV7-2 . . TGTGCCAGCAGCTTAGATCTGTCCTCACCCCTCCACTTT CASSLDLSSPLHF
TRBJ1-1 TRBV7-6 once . TGTGCCAGCAGCCAAATTTCAGGTACTGAAGCTTTCTTT CASSQISGTEAFF
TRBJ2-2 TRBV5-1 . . TGCGCCAGCAGCTTGGCGAGGACTAACGCGAACACCGGGGAGCTGTTTTTT CASSLARTNANTGELFF
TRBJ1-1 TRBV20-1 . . TGCAGTGCTCCCCGCGCCACTGAAGCTTTCTTT CSAPRATEAFF
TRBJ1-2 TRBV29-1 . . TGCAGCGTTGATTTGGAGGAATCTAACTATGGCTACACCTTC CSVDLEESNYGYTF
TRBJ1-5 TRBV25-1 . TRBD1 TGTGCCAGCGTCGGACAGGTAGAAGGCCAGCCCCAGCATTTT CASVGQVEGQPQHF
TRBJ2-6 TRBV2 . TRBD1 TGTGCCAGCAGTGACCCGGGACAGGGGTCCCTCTCTGGGGCCAACGTCCTGACTTTC CASSDPGQGSLSGANVLTF
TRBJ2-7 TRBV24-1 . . TGTGCCACCAGTGCATGGGACGGACCCTACGAGCAGTACTTC CATSAWDGPYEQYF
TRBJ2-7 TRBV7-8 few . TGTGCCAGCAGCCCTGGACAGCAGGGGGGCTACGAGCAGTACTTC CASSPGQQGGYEQYF
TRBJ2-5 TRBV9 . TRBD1 TGTGCCAGCAGCCCGGGGACAGGGATGCAGTACCAAGAGACCCAGTACTTC CASSPGTGMQYQETQYF
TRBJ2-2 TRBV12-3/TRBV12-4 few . TGTGCCAGCACCCGAGACAGCACCGGGGAGCTGTTTTTT CASTRDSTGELFF
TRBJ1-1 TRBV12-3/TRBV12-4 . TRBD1 TGTGCCAGCAGTCCGGTGGACAGGGTCAACACTGAAGCTTTCTTT CASSPVDRVNTEAFF
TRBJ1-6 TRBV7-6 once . TGTGCCAGCAGCTTAGGTGTGGGGGGTTATTCACCCCTCCACTTT CASSLGVGGYSPLHF
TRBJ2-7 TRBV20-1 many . TGCAGTGCCCGGGACACCTCCTACGAGCAGTACTTC CSARDTSYEQYF
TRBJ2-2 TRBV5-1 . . TGCGCCAGCAGCTTGTCAGGGGTTACCGGGGAGCTGTTTTTT CASSLSGVTGELFF
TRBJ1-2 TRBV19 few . TGTGCCAGTAGTATAAATCGGTCCCGACGTGGAATCTATGGCTACACCTTC CASSINRSRRGIYGYTF
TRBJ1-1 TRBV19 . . TGTGCCAGCAGAGCCACAGGGTGGCCGAACACTGAAGCTTTCTTT CASRATGWPNTEAFF
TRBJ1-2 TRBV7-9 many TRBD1 TGTGCCAGCAGCCCAGCAACAGGGGCGCGGGACTACACCTTC CASSPATGARDYTF
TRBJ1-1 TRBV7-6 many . TGTGCCAGCAGCTTGCAGGAGGACACTGAAGCTTTCTTT CASSLQEDTEAFF
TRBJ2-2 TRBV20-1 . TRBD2 TGCAGTGCGCCGCGGGGGACCGAGGAGCTGTTTTTT CSAPRGTEELFF
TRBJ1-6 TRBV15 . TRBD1 TGTGCCACCAGCTTAGGACAGGGGGCAGGTTCACCCCTCCACTTT CATSLGQGAGSPLHF
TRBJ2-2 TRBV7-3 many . TGTGCCAGCAGCTTAGACAACACCGGGGAGCTGTTTTTT CASSLDNTGELFF
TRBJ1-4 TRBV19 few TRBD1 TGTGCCAGTACAACACTCCCGACAGGGAATGAAAAACTGTTTTTT CASTTLPTGNEKLFF
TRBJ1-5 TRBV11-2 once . TGTGCTACACCTCATAGCAATCAGCCCCAGCATTTT CATPHSNQPQHF
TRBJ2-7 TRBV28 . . TGTGCCAGCAGTTCCGGAGGGGCCCTTCGCGAGCAGTACTTC CASSSGGALREQYF
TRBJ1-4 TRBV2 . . TGTGCGTCTCAGGGGAGGGCTGAAGCTTTT CASQGRAEAF
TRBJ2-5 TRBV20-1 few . TGCAGTGGGGGGCCTAGTGGGGAGACCCAGTACTTC CSGGPSGETQYF
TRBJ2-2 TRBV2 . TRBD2 TGTGCCAGCAGTGAACTAGCGGGAGAATTGAGTGAGGGGGAGCTGTTTTTT CASSELAGELSEGELFF
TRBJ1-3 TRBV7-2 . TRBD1 TGTGCCAGCAGTTACCTCGGGACAGCCTCTGGAAACACCATATATTTT CASSYLGTASGNTIYF